Reported below is one TCR beta chain. No antigen is known for it. Library preparation was by the immunoSEQ multiplex PCR assay. For the multiplex PCR, a mixture combining 60 forward primers for TCR Vbeta segments and 13 reverse primers for TCR Jbeta segments was used. The CDR3 region of rearranged TCR beta genes was amplified from genomic DNA with a multiplex PCR assay. On the Illumina HiSeq System, the amplified TCR beta libraries were sequenced as 87-base-pair reads. Per the source publication's procedure: A later analysis counted tens of millions of unique TCR beta chains across the 690 or so repertoires, and about 10 million of these chains were shared by at least two donors. To remove PCR and sequencing errors, raw reads were error-corrected and collapsed into unique sequences using a nearest-neighbor algorithm that merged closely related sequences. Alignment of CDR3 sequences to IMGT reference sequences was used to assign V, D and J gene segments. For a sequence to be retained, a match of at least six nucleotides was required to both a V gene segment and a J gene segment. A rearrangement counted as productive if the CDR3 had no stop codons and remained in frame with V and J, and every other rearrangement counted as non-productive. Following IMGT convention, CDR3 was defined as the stretch from the second conserved V-encoded cysteine up to the conserved J-encoded phenylalanine. The earlier analysis of about 640 of the donors excluded any sequence lacking an unambiguous match to a single V gene segment. In an earlier analysis of some 590 of the donors, V segments were called functional above 56.7% productive rearrangements and were called segregating when the between-donor standard deviation exceeded 5%. A statistical classification framework was developed to diagnose cytomegalovirus status using the catalog of TCR beta chain sequences. In a later analysis, V and J genes were assigned by comparing TCR nucleotide sequences against IMGT/GENE-DB human TR gene sequences. In a later analysis, CDR3 sequences and most-parsimonious VDJ recombination scenarios were assigned using the TCRdist pipeline. In a later analysis, every TCR beta chain was defined by the combination of its CDR3 amino acid sequence and its V-gene family, and reads without a unique V-gene family were dropped. In a later analysis, 500 to 700 highly shared, low-generation-probability nucleotide sequences were removed to address suspected cross-contamination and a sequencing artifact. In a later analysis, a clonal expansion index for each public chain was calculated from normalized within-repertoire ranks of inferred template counts. Generation probabilities in a later analysis came from a VDJ recombination model fitted to out-of-frame rearrangements, and those results were checked against IGoR. Hypergeometric tests were used in a later analysis to score TCR-TCR, TCR-HLA and TCR-CMV co-occurrence, with a repertoire-size bias correction applied to the TCR pairs. To estimate false discovery rates, a later analysis permuted the HLA or CMV assignments 20 times. In a later analysis, co-occurring TCRs were grouped using DBSCAN, and TCRdist sequence similarity was added for clustering within HLA-allele-positive subsets. Repertoires with fewer than 30,000 or more than 120,000 public chains, plus five repertoires with anomalous nucleotide sharing, were excluded from co-occurrence clustering. Not all clones reach the TCRdb copy of this immuneACCESS table, which keeps in-frame sequences only. Checked studies attribute under half of the gap to unresolved V genes and leave the rest unexplained. D and trimming come from the DNA, and the V and J calls and clone size come from that table. This sample's listing comprises about 72,000 clones. Under 3% of the sample belongs to the ten largest clones.

Based on the germline V gene, the CDR1 and CDR2 sequences are SGHRS and YFSETQ. The CDR3 has 14 amino acids, counting the end cysteine and phenylalanine. Only the CDR3 region is kept as DNA, spanning 42 bases read in frame from base 1. V and J are truncated by 4 bases and 5 bases respectively, leaving an intervening sequence of 12 bases. The sample originates from a study of cytomegalovirus exposure and HLA in healthy donors (dated by TCRdb to about 2017). Turning to the overall study: In an earlier analysis of around 540 of the donors, 276 Gb of sequence data and some 120 million unique TCR beta sequences from about 179 million T cells were reported. Alongside the repertoire data, information on donor age, sex, ethnicity and CMV serostatus was compiled. To predict cytomegalovirus infection status, the study brought together high-throughput TCR immunosequencing, statistical association of individual TCRs with disease status, and machine learning. Both class I and class II loci were covered by HLA typing, at four-digit resolution. The study used immunosequencing to profile the T cell repertoires of 666 subjects and linked those repertoires to cytomegalovirus serostatus. The later analysis used no new phenotypic data to find candidate immune exposures, relying instead on TCR beta sequences and their occurrence across donors. The number of typed donors differed by locus: roughly 620-630 for A, B, C, DRB1 and DQB1; approximately 520 for DQA1; some 590 for DPA1; and some 450 for DPB1. The study aimed to test whether signatures of past pathogen exposure could be identified by cataloging public T cell receptors. To study patterns of TCR occurrence, a later analysis re-analyzed previously published TCR beta repertoires from several hundred donors and added high-resolution HLA genotyping. In a later genetic analysis, genome-wide SNP genotypes for about 55% of the roughly 670 donors were used, and that subset was treated as a discovery cohort. About 5 DR-DQ haplotypes were handled as single units for association and clustering, since linkage in the cohort was strong. Every discovery cohort repertoire had been produced on one sequencing platform. Besides the first cohort of approximately 670 subjects, a separate validation cohort made up of 120 different subjects was used. In an earlier analysis of roughly 580 of the donors, high-throughput TCR beta sequencing was used to judge whether each TCR beta V gene segment behaved as functional or pseudogenic. Of the approximately 370 genotyped donors, over 80% were placed in the genetic ancestry cluster associated with self-reported Caucasian donors. On average, 235,054 unique TCR beta nucleotide sequences were sequenced per donor among 398 genotyped donors of the cohort, with roughly 19% of those sequences being non-productive. About 310 gigabases of sequencing data and 80 million or so unique TCR sequences were included in an early release covering about 620 HLA-typed donors. Paper-wide results and their limitations: The classifier was reported to diagnose cytomegalovirus status with high specificity and sensitivity in both the original cohort and the validation cohort. Some IMGT-functional V segments, including TRBV6-2 and TRBV6-3, could not be distinguished by the 87-base-pair reads and were therefore excluded. According to a later analysis, most CMV-associated TCR beta chains appeared to be HLA-restricted, and the HLA associations seemed to be driven largely by CMV exposure. Most TCR sequences were observed very rarely across donors, whereas some public TCRs were present in many individuals. In vitro tests confirmed that three of the cytomegalovirus-associated TCR beta chains recognize cytomegalovirus antigens. A cluster of highly shared sequence variants was judged likely to represent a technical artifact of the sequencing pipeline. The earlier analysis of around 600 of the donors excluded over 15 rarely observed V segments, including chromosome 9 orphons, because counts were too low. Correlated functional status among segregating V segments might be attributable to linkage disequilibrium, but an unknown experimental factor could not be ruled out. CMV serostatus was the only immune exposure information available for the cohort. Roughly uniform sequencing depth across donors was assumed in presence/absence analyses, although this assumption may not hold. The study gave a list of 150 to 200 TCR beta chains associated with cytomegalovirus. In an earlier analysis of around 500 of the donors, most TCR beta V segments appeared in productive rearrangements about 87% or about 30% of the time, broadly matching IMGT annotations. Compared with equally common non-associated chains, HLA-associated TCR beta chains in a later analysis were more clonally expanded and had lower generation probabilities. This cohort had only TCR beta chains sequenced, and the lack of alpha or paired-chain data limited which features could be detected. The authors suggested that the approach could potentially be generalized to other disease states and immunological phenotypes. In a later analysis, about 16,000 TCR beta sequences were associated with specific HLA alleles at a false discovery rate of 0.05. Strong co-occurrence of HLA alleles, especially DR and DQ, made assigning TCR associations to individual alleles difficult. Because HLA typing was missing for some donors at each locus, association tests included only the typed subset. A further reported finding was that TCR beta sequences accurately predicted the HLA-A and HLA-B alleles for most subjects in the first cohort. In a later analysis, several top co-occurrence clusters were reported to appear linked to parvovirus B19, influenza, CMV and Epstein-Barr virus. A later analysis found that TCR association rates varied across HLA loci, with DRB1 alleles showing the most associated TCRs and HLA-C alleles the fewest. V-gene and J-gene trimming of TCR beta chains was associated with a missense DCLRE1C variant in a later genetic analysis, and the association was replicated in an independent cohort. A later genetic analysis reported fewer N-insertions in productive TCRs among donors in an Asian-associated ancestry cluster than the roughly 620-donor mean.

The cohort comprised 666 healthy bone marrow donors. Cohort members were all nominally healthy when sampled, although unrecorded immune exposures were likely present. The donor tested CMV seronegative, placing the donor among the 300 to 450 seronegative members of the cohort. Each donor provided a peripheral blood sample, and peripheral blood mononuclear cells were used for TCR beta sequencing. Genomic DNA extraction from the blood cell samples was performed with the Qiagen DNeasy Blood Extraction Kit. This TCR derives from a man aged 40-55 years in good health and CMV-seronegative. Sequencing was carried out using PBMCs. The receptor chain draws on TRBV5-1 and TRBJ2-2; D gene: possibly TRBD2, on 6 matching bases. The nucleotides are TGCGCCAGCAGCCTAGTACGGGGGACCGGGGAGCTGTTTTTT. This sequence encodes CASSLVRGTGELFF.